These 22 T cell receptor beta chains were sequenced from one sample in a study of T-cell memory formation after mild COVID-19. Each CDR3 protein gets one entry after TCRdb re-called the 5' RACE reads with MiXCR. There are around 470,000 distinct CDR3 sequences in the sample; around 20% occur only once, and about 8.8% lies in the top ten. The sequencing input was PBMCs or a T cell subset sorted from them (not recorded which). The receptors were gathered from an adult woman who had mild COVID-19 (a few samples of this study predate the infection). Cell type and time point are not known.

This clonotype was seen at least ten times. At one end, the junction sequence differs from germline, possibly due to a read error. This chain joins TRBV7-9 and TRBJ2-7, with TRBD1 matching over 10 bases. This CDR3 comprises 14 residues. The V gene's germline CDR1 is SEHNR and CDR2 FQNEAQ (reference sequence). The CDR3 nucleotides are TGTGCCAGCAGTTTAGACAGGGGGCGATACGAGCAGTACTTC. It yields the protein CASSLDRGRYEQYF.

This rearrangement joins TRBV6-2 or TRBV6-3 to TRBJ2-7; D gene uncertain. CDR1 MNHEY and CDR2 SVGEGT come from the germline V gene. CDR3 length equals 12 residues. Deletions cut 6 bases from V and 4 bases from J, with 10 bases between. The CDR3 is CASRYGPYEQYF. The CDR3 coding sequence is TGTGCCAGCAGGTATGGACCTTACGAGCAGTACTTC.

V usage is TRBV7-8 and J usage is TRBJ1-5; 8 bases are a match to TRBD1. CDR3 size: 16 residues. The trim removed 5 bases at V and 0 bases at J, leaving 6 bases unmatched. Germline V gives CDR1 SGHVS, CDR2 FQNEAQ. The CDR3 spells CASSVGTGTSNQPQHF. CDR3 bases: TGTGCCAGCAGCGTAGGGACAGGCACTAGCAATCAGCCCCAGCATTTT.

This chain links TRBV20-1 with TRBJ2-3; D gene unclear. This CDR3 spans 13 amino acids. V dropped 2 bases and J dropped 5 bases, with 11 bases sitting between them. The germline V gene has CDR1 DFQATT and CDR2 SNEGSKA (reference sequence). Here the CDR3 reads CSARSPDLDTQYF. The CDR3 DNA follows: TGCAGTGCTAGATCCCCAGATTTAGATACGCAGTATTTT.

The DNA of the CDR3 is TGTGCCAGCAGCGTAGTCCCAGGGGGCACCTACAATGAGCAGTTCTTC. This translates into CASSVVPGGTYNEQFF. This rearrangement joins TRBV9 to TRBJ2-1; 8 bases line up with TRBD1. This CDR3 comprises 16 residues. Germline assignment: CDR1 SGDLS and CDR2 YYNGEE. Trimming took 0 bases from V and 2 from J; bases not matched to a gene: 4.

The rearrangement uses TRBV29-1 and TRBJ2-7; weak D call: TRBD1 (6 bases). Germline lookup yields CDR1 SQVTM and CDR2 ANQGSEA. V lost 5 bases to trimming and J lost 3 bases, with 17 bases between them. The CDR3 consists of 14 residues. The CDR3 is CSVLPLQGGYEQYF. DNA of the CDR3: TGCAGCGTTCTCCCTCTACAGGGTGGCTACGAGCAGTACTTC.

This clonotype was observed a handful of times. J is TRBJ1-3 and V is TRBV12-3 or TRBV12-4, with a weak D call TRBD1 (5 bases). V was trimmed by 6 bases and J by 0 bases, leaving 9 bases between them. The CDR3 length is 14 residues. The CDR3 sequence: CASRSQVSGNTIYF. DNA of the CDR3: TGTGCCAGCAGGTCACAGGTCTCTGGAAACACCATATATTTT.

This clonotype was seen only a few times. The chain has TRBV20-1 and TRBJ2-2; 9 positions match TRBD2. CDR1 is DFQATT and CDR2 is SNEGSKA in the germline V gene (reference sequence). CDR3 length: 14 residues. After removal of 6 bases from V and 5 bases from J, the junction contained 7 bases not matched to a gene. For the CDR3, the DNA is TGCAGTGCGACTCTAGCGGGGCTAACCGGGGAGCTGTTTTTT. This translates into CSATLAGLTGELFF.

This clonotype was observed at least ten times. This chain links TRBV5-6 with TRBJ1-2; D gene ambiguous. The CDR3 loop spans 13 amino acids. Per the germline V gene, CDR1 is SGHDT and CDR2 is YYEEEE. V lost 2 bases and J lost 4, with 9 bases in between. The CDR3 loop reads CASSLEGVYGYTF. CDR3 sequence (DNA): TGTGCCAGCAGCTTAGAGGGTGTCTATGGCTACACCTTC.

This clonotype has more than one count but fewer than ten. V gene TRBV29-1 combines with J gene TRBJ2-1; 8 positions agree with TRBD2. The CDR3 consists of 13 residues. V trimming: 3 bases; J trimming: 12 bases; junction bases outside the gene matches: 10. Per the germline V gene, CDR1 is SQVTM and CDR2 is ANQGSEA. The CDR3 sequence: CSVDIGGDRRQFF. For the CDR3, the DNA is TGCAGCGTTGACATCGGGGGGGACCGTCGGCAGTTCTTC.

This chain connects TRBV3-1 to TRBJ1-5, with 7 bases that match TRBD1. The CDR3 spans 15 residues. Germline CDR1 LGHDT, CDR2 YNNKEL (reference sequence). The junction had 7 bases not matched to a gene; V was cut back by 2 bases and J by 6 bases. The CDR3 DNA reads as TGTGCCAGCAGCCAAACGAGGGGGCCGACTCAGCCCCAGCATTTT. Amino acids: CASSQTRGPTQPQHF.

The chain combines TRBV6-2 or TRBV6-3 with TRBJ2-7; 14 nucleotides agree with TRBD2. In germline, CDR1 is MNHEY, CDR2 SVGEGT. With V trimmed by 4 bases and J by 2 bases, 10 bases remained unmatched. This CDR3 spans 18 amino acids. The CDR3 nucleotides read TGTGCCAGCAGTTCGCCGCGGGGACTAGCGGGAGTCCCCTACGAGCAGTACTTC. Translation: CASSSPRGLAGVPYEQYF.

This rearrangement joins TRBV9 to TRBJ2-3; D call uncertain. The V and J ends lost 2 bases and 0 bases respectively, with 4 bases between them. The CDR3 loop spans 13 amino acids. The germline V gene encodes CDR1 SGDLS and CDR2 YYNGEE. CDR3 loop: CASSVSSTDTQYF. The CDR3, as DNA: TGTGCCAGCAGCGTTAGCAGCACAGATACGCAGTATTTT. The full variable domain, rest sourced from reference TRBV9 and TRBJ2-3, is DSGVTQTPKHLITATGQRVTLRCSPRSGDLSVYWYQQSLDQGLQFLIQYYNGEERAKGNILERFSAQQFPDLHSELNLSSLELGDSALYFCASSVSSTDTQYFGPGTRLTVL.

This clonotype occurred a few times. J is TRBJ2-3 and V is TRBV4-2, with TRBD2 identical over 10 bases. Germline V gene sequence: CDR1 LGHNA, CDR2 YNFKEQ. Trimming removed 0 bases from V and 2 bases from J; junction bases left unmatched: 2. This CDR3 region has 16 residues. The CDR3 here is CASSQDSGGYTDTQYF. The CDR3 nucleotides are TGTGCCAGCAGCCAAGATAGCGGGGGGTACACAGATACGCAGTATTTT.

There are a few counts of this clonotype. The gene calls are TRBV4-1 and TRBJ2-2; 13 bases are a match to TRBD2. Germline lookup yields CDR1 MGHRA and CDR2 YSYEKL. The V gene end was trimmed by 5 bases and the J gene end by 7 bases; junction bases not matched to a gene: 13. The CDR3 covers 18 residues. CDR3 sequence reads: CASSYFKLAGGLSGELFF. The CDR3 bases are TGCGCCAGCAGCTACTTCAAACTAGCGGGGGGGCTGAGCGGGGAGCTGTTTTTT.

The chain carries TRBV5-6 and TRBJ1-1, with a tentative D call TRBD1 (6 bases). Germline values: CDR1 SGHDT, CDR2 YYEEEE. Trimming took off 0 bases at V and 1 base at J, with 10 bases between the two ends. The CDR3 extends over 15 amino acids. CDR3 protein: CASSLAGTTNTEAFF. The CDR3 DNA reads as TGTGCCAGCAGCTTGGCCGGGACAACGAACACTGAAGCTTTCTTT.

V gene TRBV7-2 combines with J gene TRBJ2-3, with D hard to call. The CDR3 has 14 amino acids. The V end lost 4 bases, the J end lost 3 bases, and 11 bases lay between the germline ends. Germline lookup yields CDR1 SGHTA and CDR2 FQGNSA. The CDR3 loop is CASSSSRATDTQYF. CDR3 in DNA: TGTGCCAGCAGCTCCTCTCGGGCTACAGATACGCAGTATTTT.

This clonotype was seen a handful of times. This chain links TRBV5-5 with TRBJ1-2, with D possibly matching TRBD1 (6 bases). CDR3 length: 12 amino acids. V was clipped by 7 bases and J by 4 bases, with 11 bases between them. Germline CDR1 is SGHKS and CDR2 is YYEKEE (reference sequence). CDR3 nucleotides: TGTGCCAGCGCATGGGACATCTATGGCTACACCTTC. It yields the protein CASAWDIYGYTF.

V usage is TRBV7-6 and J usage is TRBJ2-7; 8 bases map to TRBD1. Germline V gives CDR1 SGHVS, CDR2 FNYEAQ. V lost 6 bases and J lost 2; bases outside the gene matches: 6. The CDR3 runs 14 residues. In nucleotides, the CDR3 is TGTGCCAGCAGTAAAAACAGGGGGACCTACGAGCAGTACTTC. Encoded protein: CASSKNRGTYEQYF.

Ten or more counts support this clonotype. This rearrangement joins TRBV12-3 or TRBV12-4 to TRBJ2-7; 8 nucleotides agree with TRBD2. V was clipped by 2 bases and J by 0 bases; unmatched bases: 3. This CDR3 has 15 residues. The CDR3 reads CASSLRLALSYEQYF. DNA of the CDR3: TGTGCCAGCAGTTTACGACTAGCGCTCTCCTACGAGCAGTACTTC.

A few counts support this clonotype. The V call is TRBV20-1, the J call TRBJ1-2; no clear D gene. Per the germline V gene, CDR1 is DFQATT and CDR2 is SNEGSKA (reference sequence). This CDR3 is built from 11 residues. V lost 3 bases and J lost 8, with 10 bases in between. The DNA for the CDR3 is TGCAGTGCTAGGATCTGGGCGGGCTACACCTTC. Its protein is CSARIWAGYTF.

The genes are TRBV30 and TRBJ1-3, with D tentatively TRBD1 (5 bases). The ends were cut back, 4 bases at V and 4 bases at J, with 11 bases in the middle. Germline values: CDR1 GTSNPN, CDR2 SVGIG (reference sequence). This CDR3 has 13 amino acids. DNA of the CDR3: TGTGCCTGGACCCAAGGGGTAGGAAACACCATATATTTT. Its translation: CAWTQGVGNTIYF.